This passage covers 8 T cell receptor beta chains from one sample sequenced in a study of PD-1 and CTLA-4 blockade in melanoma. Repertoires were generated with immunoSEQ multiplex PCR, while TCRdb's copy carries only in-frame clones and drops some. The sample has almost 30,000 clones, roughly nine tenths seen once; the top ten hold around 7.8%. The specimen was CD8+ T cells from peripheral blood, collected before anti-PD-1 treatment. The receptors here all came from a human donor with melanoma.

Regarding this clone: A junction boundary mismatches the germline segment, possibly from a read error. The chain carries TRBV7-2 and TRBJ2-7; D is undetermined. Per germline, CDR1 SGHTA and CDR2 FQGNSA. The CDR3 loop spans 11 amino acids. This CDR3 reads CASSLERSFDF. CDR3 sequence (DNA): TGTGCCAGCAGCTTAGAACGAAGTTTCGACTTC.

V usage is TRBV19 and J usage is TRBJ1-1, with unresolved D. The CDR3 has 15 amino acids. Per the germline V gene, CDR1 is LNHDA and CDR2 is SQIVND (reference sequence). V lost 0 bases, J lost 5 bases, and 13 bases lay in between. The CDR3 sequence is CASSIENRGLTEAFF. CDR3 DNA sequence: TGTGCCAGTAGTATAGAGAACAGAGGGCTGACTGAAGCTTTCTTT.

The count of this clone is one. The V call is TRBV4-2, the J call TRBJ2-7; the match to TRBD2 covers 7 bases. Trimming took 0 bases from V and 3 from J; bases not matched to a gene: 8. Germline CDR1 is LGHNA and CDR2 is YNFKEQ. There are 16 residues in the CDR3. CDR3 sequence: CASSQDPTGGFYEQYF. CDR3 bases: TGTGCCAGCAGCCAAGATCCAACGGGGGGATTCTACGAGCAGTACTTC.

V is TRBV5-5 and J is TRBJ2-5; D remains unclear. Germline CDR1 SGHKS, CDR2 YYEKEE (reference sequence). The CDR3 has 14 amino acids. V was pared by 0 bases and J by 1 base, with 7 bases between. The CDR3 sequence: CASSLAAIQETQYF. The DNA of the CDR3 is TGTGCCAGCAGCTTGGCGGCTATCCAAGAGACCCAGTACTTC.

The rearrangement joins TRBV30 to TRBJ2-7, with 11 bases lining up with TRBD1. Germline assignment: CDR1 GTSNPN and CDR2 SVGIG (reference sequence). The V gene end was trimmed by 1 base and the J gene end by 1 base; junction bases not matched to a gene: 6. The length of the CDR3 is 16 residues. The CDR3, as DNA: TGTGCCTGGAGTGGTCCAGGGACAGGGGGATCCTACGAGCAGTACTTC. It specifies CAWSGPGTGGSYEQYF.

This clone was seen a single time. The V and J genes are TRBV9 and TRBJ1-2; D not certain. V was cut by 0 bases and J by 4 bases, with 7 bases left in between. From germline, CDR1 is SGDLS and CDR2 YYNGEE. The CDR3 is made up of 13 amino acids. CDR3 DNA sequence: TGTGCCAGCAGCGTAGGGGCAGCCTATGGCTACACCTTC. This sequence encodes CASSVGAAYGYTF.

J is TRBJ2-5 and V is TRBV6-6; D ambiguous. V lost 8 bases and J 1 base, leaving 8 bases between the germline ends. The CDR3 loop spans 12 amino acids. Germline V gives CDR1 MNHNY, CDR2 SVGAGI (reference sequence). The CDR3 DNA follows: TGTGCCAGCGGTGCGGTCCAAGAGACCCAGTACTTC. Encoded protein: CASGAVQETQYF.

This clone was recorded a few times. The sample holds other DNA sequences that translate to the same CDR3. The chain joins TRBV12-3 or TRBV12-4 to TRBJ2-5, with D maybe TRBD2 (6 bases). The germline V and J ends were trimmed by 2 bases and 4 bases, with 8 bases remaining between them. This CDR3 has 13 residues. CDR3 amino acids: CASSLPEGETQYF. Here the CDR3 DNA reads TGTGCCAGCAGTTTACCGGAGGGAGAGACCCAGTACTTC.